These T cell receptor beta chains were read from a single sample in a study of T-cell memory formation after mild COVID-19. TCRdb processed the 5' RACE reads anew with MiXCR; each CDR3 protein has one entry. This table holds a few hundred thousand distinct CDR3 sequences, 16% found once. Sequenced input: PBMCs or a T cell subset sorted from them (not recorded which). These receptors were collected from a man aged 18 to 35 who had mild COVID-19 (a few samples of this study predate the infection). Cell type and time point are not known. Each CDR3 is given with its conserved first and last residue. The D gene is left open where the match is weak. Size values are once, few and many counts, or a class for expanded clones, and some rows have none.

D gene: NA
clone size: NA
V gene: TRBV11-2
J gene: TRBJ2-3
CDR3 protein: CASSPRGRGAGDTQYF
CDR3 DNA: TGTGCCAGCAGCCCCAGGGGACGGGGCGCGGGGGATACGCAGTATTTT

D gene: TRBD2
clone size: NA
V gene: TRBV10-3
J gene: TRBJ2-5
CDR3 protein: CAIGGAGEFQETQYF
CDR3 DNA: TGTGCCATCGGCGGGGCGGGGGAGTTTCAAGAGACCCAGTACTTC

D gene: TRBD1
clone size: many
V gene: TRBV7-9
J gene: TRBJ1-1
CDR3 protein: CASSLRGQGNTEAFF
CDR3 DNA: TGTGCCAGCAGCTTACGAGGACAGGGGAACACTGAAGCTTTCTTT

D gene: NA
clone size: many
V gene: TRBV20-1
J gene: TRBJ2-5
CDR3 protein: CSARDRETQYF
CDR3 DNA: TGCAGTGCTAGAGATAGAGAGACCCAGTACTTC

D gene: NA
clone size: few
V gene: TRBV5-1
J gene: TRBJ2-7
CDR3 protein: CASSLADYSSYEQYF
CDR3 DNA: TGCGCCAGCAGCTTGGCCGACTATAGCTCCTACGAGCAGTACTTC

D gene: TRBD2
clone size: few
V gene: TRBV6-1
J gene: TRBJ2-5
CDR3 protein: CASSDLTSGGSGETQYF
CDR3 DNA: TGTGCCAGCAGTGACCTGACTAGCGGGGGGTCAGGTGAGACCCAGTACTTC

D gene: TRBD2
clone size: many
V gene: TRBV7-2
J gene: TRBJ2-2
CDR3 protein: CASSLDGTSGGRELFF
CDR3 DNA: TGTGCCAGCAGCTTAGATGGGACTAGCGGGGGAAGGGAGCTGTTTTTT

D gene: NA
clone size: many
V gene: TRBV4-1
J gene: TRBJ2-3
CDR3 protein: CATTGDGYFSTDTQYF
CDR3 DNA: TGCGCCACCACCGGGGACGGGTACTTCAGCACAGATACGCAGTATTTT

D gene: NA
clone size: NA
V gene: TRBV3-1
J gene: TRBJ2-7
CDR3 protein: CASSQDFGTYEQYF
CDR3 DNA: TGTGCCAGCAGCCAAGATTTCGGGACCTACGAGCAGTACTTC

D gene: NA
clone size: NA
V gene: TRBV6-6
J gene: TRBJ1-1
CDR3 protein: CASSYPAGTEAFF
CDR3 DNA: TGTGCCAGCAGTTACCCTGCGGGCACTGAAGCTTTCTTT